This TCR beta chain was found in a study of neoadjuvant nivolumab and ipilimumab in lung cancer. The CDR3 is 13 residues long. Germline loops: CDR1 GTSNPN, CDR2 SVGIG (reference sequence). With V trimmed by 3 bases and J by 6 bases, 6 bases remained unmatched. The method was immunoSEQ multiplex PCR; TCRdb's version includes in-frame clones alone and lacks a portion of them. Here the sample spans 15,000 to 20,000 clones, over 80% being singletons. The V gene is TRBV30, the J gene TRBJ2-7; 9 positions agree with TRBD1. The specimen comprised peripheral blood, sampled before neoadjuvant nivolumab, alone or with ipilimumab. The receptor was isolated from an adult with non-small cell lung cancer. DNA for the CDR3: TGTGCCTGGAGGGGACAGGGTTCGGGCGAGCAGTACTTC. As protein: CAWRGQGSGEQYF.